This entry describes one TCR beta chain. The data were obtained in a study of shared clonotypes between healthy human individuals. This CDR3 has 15 residues. The germline V gene encodes CDR1 SEHNR and CDR2 FQNEAQ (reference sequence). The V end lost 4 bases, the J end lost 8 bases, and 18 bases lay between the germline ends. Some clones are missing from TCRdb's copy, which holds only in-frame ones; the method was immunoSEQ multiplex PCR. This sample has 2.3 million or so clones, with 85% to 95% found just once. The sequenced material came from naive CD4+ T cells from PBMCs. Indicated subset: CD45RA+ positively selected. This rearrangement joins TRBV7-9 to TRBJ2-1; a weak D match, TRBD2 (6 bases). The TCR sequence derives from a man aged 18 to 29 in good health. Some clones in this sample may be carry-over from other donors' samples. The CDR3 region is CASSSEGWGRDEQFF. The CDR3 nucleotides are TGTGCCAGCAGCTCGGAGGGATGGGGACGCGATGAGCAGTTCTTC. Full variable domain (outside the CDR3, taken from reference TRBV7-9 and TRBJ2-1): DTGVSQNPRHKITKRGQNVTFRCDPISEHNRLYWYRQTLGQGPEFLTYFQNEAQLEKSRLLSDRFSAERPKGSFSTLEIQRTEQGDSAMYLCASSSEGWGRDEQFFGPGTRLTVL.